This is a list of T cell receptor beta chains from one sample in a study of response to subunit inactivated influenza vaccine. TCRdb re-analysed the RT-PCR reads in MiXCR, keeping a single row per CDR3 protein. The repertoire consists of hundreds of thousands of distinct CDR3 sequences, with roughly 18% occurring once and the leading ten covering roughly 11%. This specimen was PBMCs from blood, taken 5 to 6 days after vaccination. These receptors were taken from a man aged 50 to 59 who received an inactivated influenza vaccine. The CDR3 runs from the conserved cysteine through the conserved F or W. The D gene is left open where the match is weak. Only some rows state a clone size, as once, few, many or a class for expanded clones.

D,J,V,size,CDR3,DNA
-,TRBJ1-2,TRBV5-6,-,CASSLGGLANYGYTF,TGTGCCAGCAGCTTGGGGGGGCTAGCTAACTATGGCTACACCTTC
-,TRBJ2-1,TRBV20-1,few,CSAPRSPSSYNEQFF,TGCAGTGCTCCCAGGTCTCCGAGCTCCTACAATGAGCAGTTCTTC
-,TRBJ1-1,TRBV4-3,few,CASRGGGKNTEAFF,TGCGCCAGCAGGGGGGGGGGAAAGAACACTGAAGCTTTCTTT
-,TRBJ2-7,TRBV20-1,few,CSAHSVGGEQYF,TGCAGTGCCCATAGCGTTGGGGGCGAGCAGTACTTC
-,TRBJ2-5,TRBV7-6,many,CASSLISQETQYF,TGTGCCAGCAGCTTAATATCCCAAGAGACCCAGTACTTC
TRBD2,TRBJ2-6,TRBV7-3,-,CASSLYGEGGANVLTF,TGTGCCAGCAGCTTATATGGGGAGGGTGGGGCCAACGTCCTGACTTTC
TRBD2,TRBJ2-1,TRBV9,many,CASSVTGGGNEQFF,TGTGCCAGCAGCGTAACGGGAGGGGGCAATGAGCAGTTCTTC
-,TRBJ1-6,TRBV6-2/TRBV6-3,few,CASNDRRDSPLHF,TGTGCCAGCAACGACAGAAGGGATTCACCCCTCCACTTT
-,TRBJ2-2,TRBV12-3/TRBV12-4,many,CASSLLVAGELFF,TGTGCCAGCAGCCTACTAGTCGCCGGGGAGCTGTTTTTT
-,TRBJ1-1,TRBV12-3/TRBV12-4,few,CASGGLWNTEAFF,TGTGCCAGCGGAGGGCTGTGGAACACTGAAGCTTTCTTT
-,TRBJ1-1,TRBV5-6,-,CASSLQVVNTEAFF,TGTGCCAGCAGCTTGCAGGTTGTGAACACTGAAGCTTTCTTT
-,TRBJ1-5,TRBV24-1,-,CATSDWGNNQPQHF,TGTGCCACCAGTGATTGGGGGAACAATCAGCCCCAGCATTTT
-,TRBJ1-1,TRBV20-1,-,CSAKRQNTEAFF,TGCAGTGCTAAACGGCAGAACACTGAAGCTTTCTTT
-,TRBJ2-3,TRBV29-1,-,CSVEDWASTDTQYF,TGCAGCGTTGAAGATTGGGCTAGCACAGATACGCAGTATTTT
-,TRBJ1-3,TRBV12-3/TRBV12-4,-,CASQKGSSGNTIYF,TGTGCCAGCCAAAAGGGGAGCTCTGGAAACACCATATATTTT
TRBD2,TRBJ2-7,TRBV7-2,many,CASRFLAGVLYEQYF,TGTGCCAGCAGGTTTTTAGCGGGAGTATTGTACGAGCAGTACTTC
-,TRBJ2-5,TRBV6-1,few,CASSLRERGVKTQYF,TGTGCCAGCAGTCTAAGGGAAAGGGGGGTAAAGACCCAGTACTTC
-,TRBJ2-1,TRBV27,few,CASSLSTGGLVNEQFF,TGTGCCAGCAGTTTATCGACAGGAGGGCTAGTTAATGAGCAGTTCTTC
TRBD2,TRBJ2-2,TRBV20-1,few,CSAARLAGAPDGGELFF,TGCAGTGCTGCACGACTAGCGGGAGCCCCCGACGGCGGGGAGCTGTTTTTT
TRBD2,TRBJ2-3,TRBV12-3/TRBV12-4,few,CASIIAGADTQYF,TGTGCCAGCATCATCGCGGGGGCAGATACGCAGTATTTT
-,TRBJ1-1,TRBV4-2,few,CASSPRRENTEAFF,TGTGCCAGCAGCCCTCGAAGGGAGAACACTGAAGCTTTCTTT
TRBD1,TRBJ2-2,TRBV7-9,few,CASSPGTGVSGELFF,TGTGCCAGCAGCCCCGGGACAGGGGTGTCGGGGGAGCTGTTTTTT
-,TRBJ1-1,TRBV5-1,-,CASSSGEMNTEAFF,TGCGCCAGCAGCTCAGGAGAAATGAACACTGAAGCTTTCTTT
-,TRBJ1-4,TRBV3-1,-,CASSRPTGTGEKLFF,TGTGCCAGCAGCCGACCCACAGGGACTGGCGAAAAACTGTTTTTT
TRBD2,TRBJ2-3,TRBV20-1,few,CSARSAGNTDTQYF,TGCAGTGCTAGATCAGCGGGGAACACAGATACGCAGTATTTT
-,TRBJ2-1,TRBV7-9,-,CASSLFGSGPYNEQFF,TGTGCCAGCAGCTTATTCGGGAGTGGTCCCTACAATGAGCAGTTCTTC
TRBD2,TRBJ2-2,TRBV6-1,-,CASSPQRGGPGELFF,TGTGCCAGCAGTCCCCAACGGGGGGGCCCCGGGGAGCTGTTTTTT
TRBD2,TRBJ2-3,TRBV7-8,few,CASSFLRPGLRTDTQYF,TGTGCCAGCAGCTTTCTCCGACCGGGACTACGCACAGATACGCAGTATTTT
-,TRBJ2-3,TRBV7-2,few,CASSLSGKDTQYF,TGTGCCAGCAGCTTATCGGGAAAAGATACGCAGTATTTT
-,TRBJ2-3,TRBV29-1,many,CSVDSSATDTQYF,TGCAGCGTTGACTCTAGCGCTACAGATACGCAGTATTTT
-,TRBJ2-2,TRBV7-9,many,CASSSTEGGELFF,TGTGCCAGCAGCTCAACCGAGGGCGGGGAGCTGTTTTTT
-,TRBJ1-2,TRBV7-2,few,CASSLTDDYGYTF,TGTGCCAGCAGCTTGACGGATGATTATGGCTACACCTTC
-,TRBJ2-5,TRBV7-8,-,CASSLGLAKNGETQYF,TGTGCCAGCAGCCTCGGGCTAGCGAAAAACGGAGAGACCCAGTACTTC
-,TRBJ2-1,TRBV27,-,CASSKNAGTNEQFF,TGTGCCAGCAGTAAGAATGCGGGGACCAATGAGCAGTTCTTC
-,TRBJ2-5,TRBV3-1,few,CASSQGHGTQYF,TGTGCCAGCAGCCAAGGGCACGGGACCCAGTACTTC
-,TRBJ2-4,TRBV20-1,-,CSARVGGGLAKNIQYF,TGCAGTGCTAGAGTTGGGGGGGGCCTAGCCAAAAACATTCAGTACTTC
-,TRBJ2-5,TRBV13,-,CASSSALYGQKETQYF,TGTGCCAGCAGCTCGGCGTTATATGGACAGAAAGAGACCCAGTACTTC
-,TRBJ1-2,TRBV12-3/TRBV12-4,-,CASSLGGGGGYTF,TGTGCCAGCAGTTTGGGGGGCGGAGGGGGCTACACCTTC
TRBD1,TRBJ1-1,TRBV29-1,-,CSDRQGAMNTEAFF,TGCAGCGACCGACAGGGGGCCATGAACACTGAAGCTTTCTTT
TRBD2,TRBJ2-7,TRBV6-1,few,CASSKFLGTSGSSYEQYF,TGTGCCAGCAGTAAATTCCTAGGGACTAGCGGGAGCTCCTACGAGCAGTACTTC
TRBD1,TRBJ2-3,TRBV5-6,-,CASSLQDREEYF,TGTGCCAGCAGCTTGCAGGACAGGGAGGAGTATTTT
-,TRBJ2-5,TRBV20-1,-,CSASVGFQETQYF,TGCAGTGCTAGCGTCGGTTTCCAAGAGACCCAGTACTTC
TRBD1,TRBJ2-1,TRBV12-3/TRBV12-4,few,CASSLARYGTGGDEQFF,TGTGCCAGCAGTTTAGCGAGGTACGGGACAGGGGGCGATGAGCAGTTCTTC
TRBD1,TRBJ2-7,TRBV30,-,CAWSEGTGFFNEQYF,TGTGCCTGGTCAGAAGGGACAGGGTTTTTCAACGAGCAGTACTTC
-,TRBJ1-6,TRBV13,-,CASSFYNSPLHF,TGTGCCAGCAGCTTCTACAATTCACCCCTCCACTTT
-,TRBJ2-7,TRBV10-3,-,CAISGAGSYEQYF,TGTGCCATCAGTGGGGCAGGTTCCTACGAGCAGTACTTC
-,TRBJ1-1,TRBV7-9,-,CASSPREGGSTEAFF,TGTGCCAGCAGCCCCCGTGAGGGGGGGAGCACTGAAGCTTTCTTT
-,TRBJ2-7,TRBV7-2,many,CASSSVGLEQYF,TGTGCCAGCAGCTCCGTCGGACTCGAGCAGTACTTC
TRBD1,TRBJ2-7,TRBV7-3,many,CASSLLGQGINEQYF,TGTGCCAGCAGCTTATTGGGACAGGGGATTAACGAGCAGTACTTC
TRBD1,TRBJ2-1,TRBV20-1,-,CSRQGQAYNEQFF,TGCAGCAGACAGGGGCAGGCCTACAATGAGCAGTTCTTC
-,TRBJ2-3,TRBV7-6,many,CASSLALTLADTQYF,TGTGCCAGCAGCTTAGCGCTTACTTTGGCAGATACGCAGTATTTT
-,TRBJ1-1,TRBV12-3/TRBV12-4,few,CASSLAASSTEAFF,TGTGCCAGCAGCCTCGCGGCCTCAAGCACTGAAGCTTTCTTT
-,TRBJ2-2,TRBV29-1,-,CSVLGLTGELFF,TGCAGCGTGTTGGGACTTACCGGGGAGCTGTTTTTT
-,TRBJ2-1,TRBV4-3,-,CASSQDTGTYNEQFF,TGCGCCAGCAGCCAAGATACGGGGACCTACAATGAGCAGTTCTTC
-,TRBJ2-5,TRBV5-4,few,CASSAEGEELRETQYF,TGTGCCAGCAGCGCCGAGGGAGAAGAGCTGAGGGAGACCCAGTACTTC
TRBD1,TRBJ1-3,TRBV4-3,few,CASSPRSPGAGTAGNTIYF,TGCGCCAGCAGCCCAAGATCTCCCGGGGCCGGGACAGCTGGAAACACCATATATTTT
TRBD1,TRBJ1-5,TRBV19,few,CASSPITGGGQPQHF,TGTGCCAGTAGTCCGATCACAGGGGGGGGGCAGCCCCAGCATTTT
-,TRBJ1-1,TRBV27,-,CASSQSRVGGTEAFF,TGTGCCAGCAGTCAAAGCAGGGTCGGAGGCACTGAAGCTTTCTTT
-,TRBJ2-5,TRBV18,few,CASSPQRKTGTGETQYF,TGTGCCAGCTCACCACAGCGCAAGACCGGGACCGGTGAGACCCAGTACTTC